These 24 T cell receptor beta chains were all obtained from the same sample, sequenced in a study of shared clonotypes between healthy human individuals. Data came from immunoSEQ multiplex PCR; TCRdb stores just in-frame clones and leaves some out. This table holds about 2 million clones, roughly 96% found once. Sample: naive CD4+ T cells sorted from blood. The subset denotes: CD45RA+ positively selected. The receptors shown here come from a man younger than 35 in good health.

To note about this clone: An end of the junction does not agree with germline; a read error may underlie this. The rearrangement joins TRBV14 to TRBJ1-6; tentative D call: TRBD1 (5 bases). CDR1 is SGHDN and CDR2 is FVKESK in the germline V gene. CDR3 length equals 16 residues. DNA of the CDR3: TGTGCCAGCAGCCAGGTGGGACCGTCCTCTAATTCACCCCTCCACTTT. It specifies CASSQVGPSSNSPLHF.

The CDR3 region has the DNA TGCGCCAGCAGTGATTCCGGACTACCGAACACCGGGGAGCTGTTTTTT. It is translated as CASSDSGLPNTGELFF. The rearrangement links TRBV10-1 to TRBJ2-2, with a weak D call TRBD2 (6 bases). The CDR3 length is 16 residues. Germline V CDR1 and CDR2: WNHNN, SYGVQD (reference sequence). V shed 3 bases and J shed 0 bases, with 11 bases lying between them.

This chain uses TRBV6-5 with TRBJ1-2; D gene ambiguous. The germline V and J ends were trimmed by 8 bases and 7 bases, with 14 bases remaining between them. This CDR3 region has 12 residues. Germline V gene sequence: CDR1 MNHEY, CDR2 SVGAGI. In DNA, the CDR3 is TGTGCCAGCGCGCTCCGGGGTATTGGCTACACCTTC. This sequence encodes CASALRGIGYTF.

CDR3 coding DNA: TGCGCCAGCAGTGGACAGGGGGCGGGAATCACTGAAGCTTTCTTT. Protein sequence: CASSGQGAGITEAFF. The gene calls are TRBV5-1 and TRBJ1-1; 11 bases agree with TRBD1. Germline-derived CDR1 and CDR2 are SGHRS and YFSETQ. There are 15 residues in the CDR3. After removal of 5 bases from V and 4 bases from J, the junction contained 7 bases not matched to a gene.

The chain carries TRBV5-1 and TRBJ2-7; no definite D call. Germline loops: CDR1 SGHRS, CDR2 YFSETQ. V lost 0 bases and J lost 4, with 14 bases in between. The CDR3 extends over 15 amino acids. The CDR3 protein is CASSLGHLIEYEQYF. CDR3 nucleotides: TGCGCCAGCAGCTTGGGACACCTCATTGAGTACGAGCAGTACTTC.

On this clone itself: Other DNA variants within this sample encode the same CDR3. The chain links TRBV14 to TRBJ1-2; D not certain. Trimming stripped 0 bases from V and 2 bases from J, with 4 bases between. CDR3 length: 13 amino acids. Germline values: CDR1 SGHDN, CDR2 FVKESK. DNA for the CDR3: TGTGCCAGCAGCCAAGACCGGAACTATGGCTACACCTTC. This sequence encodes CASSQDRNYGYTF.

This clone appeared once. The rearrangement uses TRBV7-9 and TRBJ2-7; 9 nucleotides align to TRBD2. The CDR3 is made up of 15 amino acids. The V gene's germline CDR1 is SEHNR and CDR2 FQNEAQ (reference sequence). The CDR3 here is CAMGGEAGGSHEQYF. The CDR3 DNA reads as TGTGCTATGGGGGGAGAAGCGGGAGGTTCCCACGAGCAGTACTTC.

The chain combines TRBV10-3 with TRBJ1-5; possibly TRBD1 for D (6 bases). This CDR3 is 14 amino acids long. Per the germline V gene, CDR1 is ENHRY and CDR2 is SYGVKD. V was clipped by 4 bases and J by 3 bases, with 10 bases between them. The chain's CDR3 is CAISVGQNNQPQHF. The CDR3 nucleotides read TGTGCCATCAGTGTCGGACAGAACAATCAGCCCCAGCATTTT.

The rearrangement joins TRBV28 to TRBJ1-6; unclear D gene. There are 15 residues in the CDR3. V shed 7 bases and J shed 4 bases, with 14 bases lying between them. The V gene's germline CDR1 is MDHEN and CDR2 SYDVKM. The CDR3 DNA is TGTGCCAGCACCGTGGCTACAGTATATAATTCACCCCTCCACTTT. Amino acids: CASTVATVYNSPLHF.

The V and J genes are TRBV1 and TRBJ1-2; the table's D call, TRBD1, has no DNA check behind it. TRBV1 is noted as a pseudogene. CDR3 size: 17 residues. This chain's CDR3 is CTSSQDRRRHTNYGYTF. Here the CDR3 DNA reads TGCACCAGCAGCCAAGATCGACGCAGGCACACTAACTATGGCTACACCTTC.

The chain is built from TRBV30 and TRBJ2-7; 7 nucleotides line up with TRBD1. CDR3 length: 13 amino acids. Germline-derived CDR1 and CDR2 are GTSNPN and SVGIG (reference sequence). Germline trimming cut 3 bases from V and 5 bases from J; bases unmatched to any gene: 7. The CDR3 bases are TGTGCCTGGAGCCCCGGGACAGTGAACGAGCAGTACTTC. Translated, it gives CAWSPGTVNEQYF. The full variable domain, with the rest looked up from reference TRBV30 and TRBJ2-7, is SQTIHQWPATLVQPVGSPLSLECTVEGTSNPNLYWYRQAAGRGLQLLFYSVGIGQISSEVPQNLSASRPQDRQFILSSKKLLLSDSGFYLCAWSPGTVNEQYFGPGTRLTVT.

The rearrangement uses TRBV5-4 and TRBJ2-7; possibly TRBD2 for D (6 bases). Germline V CDR1 and CDR2: SGHNT, YYREEE (reference sequence). The CDR3 has 15 residues. V was trimmed by 2 bases and J by 7 bases, leaving 19 bases between them. CDR3 coding DNA: TGTGCCAGCAGCTTCGCCGGCCAGAGACGGGGGGAGCAGTACTTC. This gives the protein CASSFAGQRRGEQYF.

The V call is TRBV5-1, the J call TRBJ1-4; 9 bases agree with TRBD1. CDR1 is SGHRS, CDR2 YFSETQ, per germline. V was pared by 7 bases and J by 7 bases, with 8 bases of the junction left unmatched. There are 14 residues in the CDR3. CDR3 amino acids: CASSMGQGSEKLFF. In nucleotides, the CDR3 is TGCGCCAGCTCAATGGGACAGGGAAGTGAAAAACTGTTTTTT.

CDR3: CASSFLAANTGELFF. DNA for the CDR3: TGTGCCAGCAGCTTTCTCGCAGCGAACACCGGGGAGCTGTTTTTT. This chain connects TRBV7-8 to TRBJ2-2; D is uncertain. The CDR3 is made up of 15 amino acids. V gave up 3 bases and J gave up 0 bases, with 8 bases separating them. Germline assignment: CDR1 SGHVS and CDR2 FQNEAQ.

This clone appeared a single time. V usage is TRBV29-1 and J usage is TRBJ1-2; unclear D gene. Germline values: CDR1 SQVTM, CDR2 ANQGSEA. V was clipped by 1 base and J by 0 bases, with 6 bases between them. This CDR3 is built from 13 residues. This CDR3 is CSVEARTNYGYTF. The CDR3 nucleotides are TGCAGCGTTGAAGCCCGAACTAACTATGGCTACACCTTC.

V and J are TRBV5-1 and TRBJ2-1; TRBD2 aligns across 8 bases. The CDR3 runs to 16 residues. J lost 7 bases, V lost 0 bases, and 9 bases had no gene match. Looked up from germline, CDR1 is SGHRS and CDR2 is YFSETQ. The CDR3 loop is CASSLARGGLVNEQFF. As DNA, the CDR3 is TGCGCCAGCAGCTTGGCCCGGGGGGGCCTTGTAAATGAGCAGTTCTTC. The entire variable domain, with the rest obtained from reference TRBV5-1 and TRBJ2-1, is as follows: KAGVTQTPRYLIKTRGQQVTLSCSPISGHRSVSWYQQTPGQGLQFLFEYFSETQRNKGNFPGRFSGRQFSNSRSEMNVSTLELGDSALYLCASSLARGGLVNEQFFGPGTRLTVL.

Concerning this clone: Other DNA sequences of this sample code for an identical CDR3. V and J are TRBV2 and TRBJ2-1, with a tentative D call TRBD1 (6 bases). Germline loops: CDR1 SNHLY, CDR2 FYNNEI. The CDR3 loop spans 13 amino acids. V was trimmed by 6 bases and J by 2 bases, leaving 8 bases between them. CDR3 region: CASSRTAYNEQFF. Written as DNA, the CDR3 is TGTGCCAGCAGCAGGACAGCCTACAATGAGCAGTTCTTC. The variable domain in full, completed from reference TRBV2 and TRBJ2-1, reads EPEVTQTPSHQVTQMGQEVILRCVPISNHLYFYWYRQILGQKVEFLVSFYNNEISEKSEIFDDQFSVERPDGSNFTLKIRSTKLEDSAMYFCASSRTAYNEQFFGPGTRLTVL.

This rearrangement joins TRBV2 to TRBJ2-5; 8 nucleotides match TRBD1. The V gene's germline CDR1 is SNHLY and CDR2 FYNNEI. The trim removed 7 bases at V and 2 bases at J, leaving 3 bases unmatched. The CDR3 is 13 amino acids. The CDR3 reads CASTRDRQETQYF. In DNA form, the CDR3 reads TGTGCCAGCACCAGGGACAGGCAAGAGACCCAGTACTTC. Full variable domain (missing parts from reference TRBV2 and TRBJ2-5): EPEVTQTPSHQVTQMGQEVILRCVPISNHLYFYWYRQILGQKVEFLVSFYNNEISEKSEIFDDQFSVERPDGSNFTLKIRSTKLEDSAMYFCASTRDRQETQYFGPGTRLLVL.

As for this clone: A clone one base away is much larger, so this may be a read error. Other nucleotide sequences in the sample specify the same CDR3. The gene calls are TRBV2 and TRBJ1-1; D not certain. Germline-derived CDR1 and CDR2 are SNHLY and FYNNEI. This CDR3 spans 12 amino acids. V lost 6 bases and J lost 1, with 6 bases in between. CDR3 in DNA: TGTGCCAGCAGCTGGGGGAACACTGAAGCTTTCTTT. This translates into CASSWGNTEAFF.

The chain carries TRBV11-3 and TRBJ2-2; TRBD2 matches at 8 bases. V trimming: 1 base; J trimming: 0 bases; junction bases outside the gene matches: 13. This CDR3 has 20 amino acids. Germline V gene lookup returns CDR1 SGHNT and CDR2 YENEEA. The CDR3 loop is CASSLAFPAGDLANTGELFF. The CDR3 coding sequence is TGTGCCAGCAGCTTAGCTTTCCCAGCGGGGGACCTAGCGAACACCGGGGAGCTGTTTTTT.

For this clone: The same CDR3 also results from other DNA sequences found in this sample. This rearrangement joins TRBV7-9 to TRBJ2-2; D perhaps matches TRBD1 (6 bases). CDR3 size: 14 residues. Germline CDR1 SEHNR, CDR2 FQNEAQ (reference sequence). Trimming removed 5 bases at V and 1 base at J, with 8 bases between. CDR3 nucleotides: TGTGCCAGCAGCCGAGGGGGGAACACCGGGGAGCTGTTTTTT. Protein product: CASSRGGNTGELFF.

The chain links TRBV30 to TRBJ1-1; D remains ambiguous. With 4 bases removed from V and 3 bases from J, the gap between germline ends came to 6 bases. The germline CDR1 and CDR2 sequences are GTSNPN and SVGIG (reference sequence). CDR3 length: 11 residues. The CDR3 spells CAWIGYTEAFF. The CDR3 nucleotides read TGTGCCTGGATCGGATACACTGAAGCTTTCTTT.

This clone was counted a single time. The chain joins TRBV28 to TRBJ2-4; 8 bases align to TRBD1. V lost 7 bases and J lost 7; bases outside the gene matches: 15. Germline CDR1 MDHEN, CDR2 SYDVKM. CDR3 length: 16 amino acids. The CDR3 here is CASKGEGQGFRNIQYF. CDR3 DNA sequence: TGTGCCAGCAAAGGCGAAGGACAGGGCTTTAGGAACATTCAGTACTTC.

The rearrangement joins TRBV5-4 to TRBJ1-1, with D unresolved. There are 14 residues in the CDR3. V lost 7 bases and J lost 0, with 13 bases in between. CDR1 is SGHNT and CDR2 is YYREEE in the germline V gene (reference sequence). The CDR3 reads CASGSEGLNTEAFF. The CDR3 DNA is TGTGCCAGCGGGTCGGAGGGCCTGAACACTGAAGCTTTCTTT.